The sequence of this T cell receptor beta chain was determined in a study of blood T cell repertoires in COVID-19. Overall study: Acute and convalescent COVID-19 specimens originated in the United States, Italy and Spain.

The germline V gene encodes CDR1 SGDLS and CDR2 YYNGEE. The CDR3 covers 14 residues. V lost 2 bases to trimming and J lost 4 bases; unmatched junction nucleotides: 3. Repertoires were generated with immunoSEQ multiplex PCR, while TCRdb's copy carries only in-frame clones and drops some. The sample holds 200,000 to 250,000 clones; under 90% are singletons and the top ten take 3% to 4%. This sequence joins TRBV9 and TRBJ2-3; TRBD1 aligns across 8 bases. The sample consisted of PBMCs or T cells enriched from blood (not recorded which). The receptor comes from a woman aged 55-70 years who had recovered from COVID-19. CDR3 sequence: CASSVGRGPDTQYF. The CDR3 nucleotides are TGTGCCAGCAGCGTCGGCAGGGGGCCAGATACGCAGTATTTT.